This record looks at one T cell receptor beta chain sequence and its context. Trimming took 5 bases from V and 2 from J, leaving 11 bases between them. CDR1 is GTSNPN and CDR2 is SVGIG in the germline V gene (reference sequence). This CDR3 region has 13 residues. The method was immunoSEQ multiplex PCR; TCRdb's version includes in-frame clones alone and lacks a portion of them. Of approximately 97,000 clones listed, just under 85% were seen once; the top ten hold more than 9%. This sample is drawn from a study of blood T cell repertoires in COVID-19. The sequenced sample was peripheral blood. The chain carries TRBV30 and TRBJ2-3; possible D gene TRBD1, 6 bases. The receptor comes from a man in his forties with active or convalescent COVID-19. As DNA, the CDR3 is TGTGCCTGGTCGACAGGAAACACAGATACGCAGTATTTT. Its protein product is CAWSTGNTDTQYF.